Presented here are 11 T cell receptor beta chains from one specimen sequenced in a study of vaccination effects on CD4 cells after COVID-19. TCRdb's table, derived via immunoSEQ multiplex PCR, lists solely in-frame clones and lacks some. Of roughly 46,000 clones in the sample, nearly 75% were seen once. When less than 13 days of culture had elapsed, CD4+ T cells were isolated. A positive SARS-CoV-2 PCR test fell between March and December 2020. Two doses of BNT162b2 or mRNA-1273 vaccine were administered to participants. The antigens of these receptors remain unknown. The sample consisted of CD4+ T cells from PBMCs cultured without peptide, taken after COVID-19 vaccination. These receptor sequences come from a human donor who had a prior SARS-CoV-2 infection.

In DNA form, the CDR3 reads TGTGCCAGCTCTCCTGGACAGGGGGTAAAAGAGACCCAGTACTTC. Its translation is CASSPGQGVKETQYF. V usage is TRBV18 and J usage is TRBJ2-5, with 10 nucleotides matching TRBD1. This CDR3 spans 15 amino acids. From germline, CDR1 is KGHSH and CDR2 LQKENI. Germline trimming cut 6 bases from V and 3 bases from J; bases unmatched to any gene: 7.

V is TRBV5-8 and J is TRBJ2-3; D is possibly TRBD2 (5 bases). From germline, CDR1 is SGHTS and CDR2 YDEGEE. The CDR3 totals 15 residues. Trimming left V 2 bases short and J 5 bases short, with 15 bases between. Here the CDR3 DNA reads TGTGCCAGCAGCTTACGGCGGGCGGGTGGAGATACGCAGTATTTT. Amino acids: CASSLRRAGGDTQYF.

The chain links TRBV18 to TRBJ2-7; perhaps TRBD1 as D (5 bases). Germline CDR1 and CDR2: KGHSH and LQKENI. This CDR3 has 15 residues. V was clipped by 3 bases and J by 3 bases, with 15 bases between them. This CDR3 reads CASSPDTPLVYEQYF. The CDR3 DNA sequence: TGTGCCAGCTCACCGGACACACCCCTAGTCTACGAGCAGTACTTC.

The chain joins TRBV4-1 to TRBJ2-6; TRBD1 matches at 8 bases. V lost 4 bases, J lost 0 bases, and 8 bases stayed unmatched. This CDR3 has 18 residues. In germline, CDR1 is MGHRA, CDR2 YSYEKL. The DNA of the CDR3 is TGCGCCAGCAGCCCTCTGGACAGGGCGAGCTCTGGGGCCAACGTCCTGACTTTC. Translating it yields CASSPLDRASSGANVLTF.

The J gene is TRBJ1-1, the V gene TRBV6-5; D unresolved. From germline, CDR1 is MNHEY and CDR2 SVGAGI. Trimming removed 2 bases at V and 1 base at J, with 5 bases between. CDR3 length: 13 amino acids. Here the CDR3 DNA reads TGTGCCAGCAGTTACCAAGGGAACACTGAAGCTTTCTTT. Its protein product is CASSYQGNTEAFF.

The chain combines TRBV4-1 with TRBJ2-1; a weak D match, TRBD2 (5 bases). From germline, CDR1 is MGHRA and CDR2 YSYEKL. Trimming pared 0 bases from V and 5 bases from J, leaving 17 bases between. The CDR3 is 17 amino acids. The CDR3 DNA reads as TGCGCCAGCAGCCAAGAGAGGACTCGCAAGAGACACAATGAGCAGTTCTTC. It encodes CASSQERTRKRHNEQFF.

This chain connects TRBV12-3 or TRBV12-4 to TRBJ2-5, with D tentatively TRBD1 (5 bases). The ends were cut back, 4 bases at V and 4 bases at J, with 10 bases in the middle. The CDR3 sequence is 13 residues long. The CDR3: CASSSWQGETQYF. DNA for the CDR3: TGTGCCAGCAGTTCATGGCAGGGAGAGACCCAGTACTTC.

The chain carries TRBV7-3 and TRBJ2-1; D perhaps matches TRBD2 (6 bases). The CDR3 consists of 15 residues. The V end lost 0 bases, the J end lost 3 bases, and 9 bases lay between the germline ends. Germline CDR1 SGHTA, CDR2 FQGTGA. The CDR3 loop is CASSLTSGFYNEQFF. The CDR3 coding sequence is TGTGCCAGCAGCTTAACTAGCGGCTTCTACAATGAGCAGTTCTTC. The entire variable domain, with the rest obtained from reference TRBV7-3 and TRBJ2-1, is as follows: GAGVSQTPSNKVTEKGKYVELRCDPISGHTALYWYRQSLGQGPEFLIYFQGTGAADDSGLPNDRFFAVRPEGSVSTLKIQRTERGDSAVYLCASSLTSGFYNEQFFGPGTRLTVL.

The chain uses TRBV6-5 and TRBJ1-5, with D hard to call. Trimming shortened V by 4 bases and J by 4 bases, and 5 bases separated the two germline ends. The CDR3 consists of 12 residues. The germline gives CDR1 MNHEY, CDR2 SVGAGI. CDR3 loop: CASSSPNQPQHF. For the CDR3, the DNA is TGTGCCAGCAGTTCACCTAATCAGCCCCAGCATTTT.

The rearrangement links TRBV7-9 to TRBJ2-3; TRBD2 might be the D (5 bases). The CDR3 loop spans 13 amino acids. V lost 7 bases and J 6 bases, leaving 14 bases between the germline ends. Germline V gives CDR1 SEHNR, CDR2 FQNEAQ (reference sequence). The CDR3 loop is CASNFGGWDTQYF. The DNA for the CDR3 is TGTGCCAGCAACTTCGGAGGTTGGGATACGCAGTATTTT.

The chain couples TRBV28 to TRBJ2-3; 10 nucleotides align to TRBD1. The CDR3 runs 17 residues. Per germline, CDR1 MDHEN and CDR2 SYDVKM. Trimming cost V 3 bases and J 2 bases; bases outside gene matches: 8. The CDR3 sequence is CASSLPIGTGDTDTQYF. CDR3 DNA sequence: TGTGCCAGCAGTTTGCCGATCGGGACAGGGGACACAGATACGCAGTATTTT.